These T cell receptor beta chains were read from a single sample in a study of OX40 agonist ivuxolimab in advanced cancers. TCRdb's table, derived via immunoSEQ multiplex PCR, lists solely in-frame clones and lacks some. Of some 25,000 clones listed, 70% to 90% are singletons. The material was CD4+ or CD8+ T cells sorted from blood, obtained in a trial of the OX40 agonist ivuxolimab. The receptor set was obtained from an adult with an advanced solid tumor such as melanoma, head and neck, liver or kidney cancer. CDR3s include the opening cysteine and the closing phenylalanine or tryptophan. D genes are given only for firm matches. The size field is filled for only some rows; it gives once, few, many or a size class.

D gene,clone size,J gene,V gene,CDR3 length,CDR3 protein,CDR3 DNA
TRBD1,once,TRBJ1-3,TRBV5-8,15,CASSFRDRVGNTIYF,TGTGCCAGCAGCTTTAGGGACAGGGTTGGAAACACCATATATTTT
NA,NA,TRBJ1-2,TRBV4-1,17,CASSQVVGRAANYGYTF,TGCGCCAGCAGCCAAGTAGTCGGAAGGGCCGCTAACTATGGCTACACCTTC
TRBD1,NA,TRBJ1-6,TRBV11-2,14,CASSPDRGASPLHF,TGTGCCAGCAGCCCCGACAGGGGAGCGTCACCCCTCCACTTT
NA,NA,TRBJ2-7,TRBV11-2,13,CASSLDPTYEQYF,TGTGCCAGCAGCTTAGATCCTACCTACGAGCAGTACTTC
NA,NA,TRBJ2-7,TRBV7-6,14,CASSLERGHHEQYF,TGTGCCAGCAGCTTAGAACGGGGGCACCACGAGCAGTACTTC
TRBD2,NA,TRBJ2-5,TRBV5-1,16,CASSSGLAGGKKTQYF,TGCGCCAGCAGCTCAGGACTAGCGGGAGGTAAAAAGACCCAGTACTTC
NA,NA,TRBJ2-7,TRBV13,16,CASSPQSAAGRSEQYF,TGTGCCAGCAGCCCCCAGAGTGCGGCGGGGCGCTCCGAGCAGTACTTC
NA,NA,TRBJ1-2,TRBV6-6,13,CASKAGPLGGYTF,TGTGCCAGCAAGGCAGGGCCCCTGGGGGGCTACACCTTC
NA,NA,TRBJ2-3,TRBV7-2,14,CASSLSPAPDTQYF,TGTGCCAGCAGCTTAAGTCCAGCTCCAGATACGCAGTATTTT
TRBD1,NA,TRBJ1-2,TRBV6-5,12,CASSPTGEGYTF,TGTGCCAGCAGCCCGACAGGGGAGGGCTACACCTTC
NA,once,TRBJ2-7,TRBV5-1,14,CASSTTLSSYEQYF,TGCGCCAGCTCTACGACACTTAGCTCCTACGAGCAGTACTTC
TRBD1,once,TRBJ1-5,TRBV5-6,14,CASSLTGGDQPQHF,TGTGCCAGCAGCTTGACAGGGGGCGATCAGCCCCAGCATTTT
NA,NA,TRBJ2-7,TRBV2,10,CASSEYEQYF,TGTGCCAGCAGTGAATACGAGCAGTACTTC
NA,NA,TRBJ2-1,TRBV7-2,15,CASSLAGLAYNEQFF,TGTGCCAGCAGCTTAGCAGGGTTGGCCTACAATGAGCAGTTCTTC
NA,NA,TRBJ2-2,TRBV5-1,13,CASSLDRNGELFF,TGCGCCAGCAGCTTGGATAGGAACGGGGAGCTGTTTTTT
NA,NA,TRBJ2-6,TRBV4-1,14,CASSQDPGANVLTF,TGCGCCAGCAGCCAAGATCCTGGGGCCAACGTCCTGACTTTC
NA,large,TRBJ2-7,TRBV4-1,15,CASSQEGTGISEQYF,TGCGCCAGCAGCCAAGAGGGCACGGGTATTTCCGAGCAGTACTTC
TRBD2,NA,TRBJ2-1,TRBV10-2,15,CASSEPTSAYNEQFF,TGCGCCAGCAGTGAGCCAACTAGCGCGTACAATGAGCAGTTCTTC
NA,NA,TRBJ2-7,TRBV2,14,CASSDWGAGSEQYF,TGTGCCAGCAGTGACTGGGGCGCGGGTTCCGAGCAGTACTTC
TRBD1,NA,TRBJ1-1,TRBV27,15,CASSPGTGSNTEAFF,TGTGCCAGCAGTCCAGGGACAGGGAGTAACACTGAAGCTTTCTTT
NA,NA,TRBJ1-3,TRBV5-5,15,CASSLGGDTRNTIYF,TGTGCCAGCAGCCTGGGTGGGGACACTCGAAACACCATATATTTT
NA,once,TRBJ1-5,TRBV15,15,CATGPGQLGHQPQHF,TGTGCCACCGGGCCCGGACAGCTAGGTCATCAGCCCCAGCATTTT
NA,once,TRBJ2-5,TRBV5-1,13,CASSFRGGETQYF,TGCGCCAGCAGCTTCAGGGGAGGGGAGACCCAGTACTTC
NA,NA,TRBJ2-3,TRBV14,15,CASSQGDSGTDTQYF,TGTGCCAGCAGCCAAGGGGACAGCGGGACAGATACGCAGTATTTT
TRBD2,NA,TRBJ2-7,TRBV6-6,15,CASRLAGARGLEQYF,TGTGCCAGCAGACTAGCGGGCGCTCGGGGCCTCGAGCAGTACTTC
TRBD1,NA,TRBJ2-1,TRBV6-5,14,CASSFTTGGVEQFF,TGTGCCAGCAGCTTTACGACAGGGGGCGTCGAGCAGTTCTTC
NA,NA,TRBJ2-5,TRBV6-5,14,CASRSSARFKTQYF,TGTGCCAGCAGAAGTTCGGCGAGGTTCAAAACCCAGTACTTC
TRBD2,few,TRBJ2-7,TRBV19,14,CASSPSGGFYEQYF,TGTGCCAGTAGTCCCAGCGGGGGTTTTTACGAGCAGTACTTC
TRBD2,NA,TRBJ2-5,TRBV7-9,14,CASRPLAGVETQYF,TGTGCCAGCAGGCCACTAGCGGGAGTTGAGACCCAGTACTTC
NA,medium-sized,TRBJ1-2,TRBV7-8,15,CASSPMTRGVYGYTF,TGTGCCAGCAGCCCAATGACCAGGGGAGTCTATGGCTACACCTTC
NA,NA,TRBJ1-2,TRBV23-1,17,CASSQSGEHPWDYGYTF,TGCGCCAGCAGTCAATCCGGGGAACACCCCTGGGACTATGGCTACACCTTC
TRBD1,NA,TRBJ1-3,TRBV9,16,CASSPNTGDSGNTIYF,TGTGCCAGCAGCCCAAACACAGGGGACTCTGGAAACACCATATATTTT
TRBD2,NA,TRBJ2-5,TRBV6-1,15,CASSLAGGLQETQYF,TGTGCCAGCAGCCTAGCGGGGGGACTCCAAGAGACCCAGTACTTC